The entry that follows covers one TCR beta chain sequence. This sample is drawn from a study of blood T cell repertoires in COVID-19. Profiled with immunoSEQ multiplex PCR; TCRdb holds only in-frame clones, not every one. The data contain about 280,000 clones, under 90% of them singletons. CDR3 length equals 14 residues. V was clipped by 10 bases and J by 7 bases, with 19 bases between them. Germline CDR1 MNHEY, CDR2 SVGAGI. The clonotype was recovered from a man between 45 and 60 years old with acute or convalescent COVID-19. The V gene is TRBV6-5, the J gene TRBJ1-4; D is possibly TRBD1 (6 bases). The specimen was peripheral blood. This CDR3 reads CATSVQGTSEKLFF. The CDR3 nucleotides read TGTGCCACCTCGGTACAGGGAACATCTGAAAAACTGTTTTTT.